The 32 T cell receptor beta chains in this list originate from one sample, sequenced in a study of monozygotic twins with inflammatory bowel disease. TCRdb reworked the 5' RACE reads into one entry per CDR3 protein, no DNA. This sample contains 400,000 or so distinct CDR3 sequences. What was sequenced was blood. Receptors originate from a human donor with ulcerative colitis or Crohn's disease, or a healthy co-twin of an affected twin (not recorded which).

The chain carries TRBV4-2 and TRBJ2-5. This CDR3 comprises 15 residues. Germline CDR1 reads LGHNA; CDR2 reads YNFKEQ. The CDR3 loop reads CASSQAWTNEETQYF.

The rearrangement joins TRBV6-5 to TRBJ2-1; the D call of TRBD1 rests on TCRdb alone, since no DNA is present to check it. This CDR3 contains 17 residues. CDR1 and CDR2 from the germline V gene are MNHEY and SVGAGI. CDR3: CASSYFRDRASHNEQFF.

This chain uses TRBV7-3 with TRBJ2-7; checking the TCRdb D call of TRBD2 is not possible without DNA. Germline CDR1 reads SGHTA; CDR2 reads FQGTGA. This CDR3 comprises 14 residues. CDR3 in amino acids: CASSPTSGSNEQYF.

This chain joins TRBV20-1 and TRBJ2-7; lacking DNA, the TRBD2 call made by TCRdb goes unchecked. Germline values: CDR1 DFQATT, CDR2 SNEGSKA (reference sequence). This CDR3 is 14 amino acids long. CDR3 loop: CSVVTSGTSGEQYF.

The rearrangement joins TRBV14 to TRBJ1-4. The V gene's germline CDR1 is SGHDN and CDR2 FVKESK. The CDR3 contains 14 residues. The CDR3 loop is CASSQNLGGEKLFF.

This sequence joins TRBV2 and TRBJ2-1; TCRdb's assignment of TRBD2 cannot be checked, as there is no DNA. Germline V gene lookup returns CDR1 SNHLY and CDR2 FYNNEI. The CDR3 length is 13 residues. CDR3 amino acids: CASSGGAVGEQFF.

The chain carries TRBV29-1 and TRBJ1-1; the TCRdb call, TRBD1, lacks DNA for checking. The CDR3 is made up of 14 amino acids. Germline V gives CDR1 SQVTM, CDR2 ANQGSEA. CDR3 in amino acids: CSGTAGTGSTEAFF.

J is TRBJ2-1 and V is TRBV12-3 or TRBV12-4; TCRdb calls TRBD1, which cannot be checked without DNA. The CDR3 covers 14 residues. This CDR3 is CASSLGDVKNEQFF.

The rearrangement joins TRBV5-1 to TRBJ2-5; the TRBD1 assignment by TCRdb is unverifiable without DNA. Germline CDR1 and CDR2: SGHRS and YFSETQ. The CDR3 contains 14 residues. The CDR3 loop reads CASSFTRGQETQYF.

The chain combines TRBV6-1 with TRBJ2-7. The CDR3 extends over 15 amino acids. CDR1 is MNHNS, CDR2 SASEGT, per germline. CDR3 protein: CASSELAASSYEQYF.

J is TRBJ1-3 and V is TRBV6-1. Germline assignment: CDR1 MNHNS and CDR2 SASEGT. There are 15 residues in the CDR3. The chain's CDR3 is CASLAVFAFGNTIYF.

The chain recombines TRBV9 with TRBJ1-2; TCRdb returns TRBD1, unconfirmable since there is no DNA. The CDR3 contains 15 residues. Germline CDR1 is SGDLS and CDR2 is YYNGEE. This chain's CDR3 is CASSGPDRVYYGYTF.

The J gene is TRBJ2-3, the V gene TRBV11-2. The CDR3 runs 16 residues. The V gene's germline CDR1 is SGHAT and CDR2 FQNNGV. The CDR3 protein is CASSLEGPPSTDTQYF.

This CDR3 reads CASSLAGRDRANVLTF. The genes are TRBV5-1 and TRBJ2-6. Germline values: CDR1 SGHRS, CDR2 YFSETQ. The CDR3 runs 16 residues. The whole variable domain, filled in from reference TRBV5-1 and TRBJ2-6, reads KAGVTQTPRYLIKTRGQQVTLSCSPISGHRSVSWYQQTPGQGLQFLFEYFSETQRNKGNFPGRFSGRQFSNSRSEMNVSTLELGDSALYLCASSLAGRDRANVLTFGAGSRLTVL.

The V and J genes are TRBV12-3 or TRBV12-4 and TRBJ2-1; TCRdb's assignment of TRBD2 cannot be checked, as there is no DNA. The length of the CDR3 is 18 residues. CDR3 region: CASSLSRITSGGRNEQFF.

The chain carries TRBV5-1 and TRBJ2-5. From germline, CDR1 is SGHRS and CDR2 YFSETQ. The CDR3 totals 15 residues. CDR3 amino acids: CASSLAGSYQETQYF. The whole variable domain, filled in from reference TRBV5-1 and TRBJ2-5, reads KAGVTQTPRYLIKTRGQQVTLSCSPISGHRSVSWYQQTPGQGLQFLFEYFSETQRNKGNFPGRFSGRQFSNSRSEMNVSTLELGDSALYLCASSLAGSYQETQYFGPGTRLLVL.

V gene TRBV6-5 combines with J gene TRBJ2-1; TCRdb lists TRBD1, though no DNA is available to test this call. Germline V lookup: CDR1 MNHEY, CDR2 SVGAGI. CDR3 length: 15 residues. CDR3 loop: CASSLPGDPYNEQFF.

The genes are TRBV12-3 or TRBV12-4 and TRBJ2-1; TCRdb proposes TRBD2, but this gene call is untestable without DNA. This CDR3 region has 13 residues. The CDR3: CASRLGEYNEQFF.

The chain is built from TRBV7-2 and TRBJ2-7; TCRdb proposes TRBD1, but this gene call is untestable without DNA. CDR3 size: 13 residues. Germline V gene lookup returns CDR1 SGHTA and CDR2 FQGNSA. CDR3 region: CASSGTGGHEQYF. Supplemented by reference TRBV7-2 and TRBJ2-7, the full variable domain reads GAGVSQSPSNKVTEKGKDVELRCDPISGHTALYWYRQSLGQGLEFLIYFQGNSAPDKSGLPSDRFSAERTGGSVSTLTIQRTQQEDSAVYLCASSGTGGHEQYFGPGTRLTVT.

The chain joins TRBV7-8 to TRBJ2-1; there is no DNA to check the TCRdb D call of TRBD2. Germline assignment: CDR1 SGHVS and CDR2 FQNEAQ. This CDR3 spans 15 amino acids. The CDR3 loop is CASSLEVGRADEQFF. The full variable domain, rest sourced from reference TRBV7-8 and TRBJ2-1, is GAGVSQSPRYKVAKRGQDVALRCDPISGHVSLFWYQQALGQGPEFLTYFQNEAQLDKSGLPSDRFFAERPEGSVSTLKIQRTQQEDSAVYLCASSLEVGRADEQFFGPGTRLTVL.

This chain uses TRBV25-1 with TRBJ1-5; the TRBD1 assignment by TCRdb is unverifiable without DNA. The CDR3 length is 16 residues. In germline, CDR1 is MGHDK, CDR2 SYGVNS. CDR3 region: CASSVGGQGFNQPQHF.

The chain uses TRBV19 and TRBJ1-1. This CDR3 has 15 residues. Germline V CDR1 and CDR2: LNHDA, SQIVND (reference sequence). CDR3 sequence reads: CASSIVPVSNTEAFF.

The CDR3 is CASSIHIGPQNTEAFF. The genes are TRBV19 and TRBJ1-1. The CDR3 extends over 16 amino acids. The V gene's germline CDR1 is LNHDA and CDR2 SQIVND (reference sequence).

The rearrangement links TRBV11-2 to TRBJ2-1; lacking DNA, the TRBD2 call made by TCRdb goes unchecked. This CDR3 region has 16 residues. Looked up from germline, CDR1 is SGHAT and CDR2 is FQNNGV. Here the CDR3 reads CASSLAVSGSWNEQFF.

CDR3 region: CASSSTQGGNHEQYF. The chain has TRBV7-9 and TRBJ2-7; TCRdb picks TRBD1, but there is no DNA to check that call. This CDR3 comprises 15 residues. The V gene's germline CDR1 is SEHNR and CDR2 FQNEAQ (reference sequence).

CDR3 sequence: CSVEGGDREKHF. V usage is TRBV29-1 and J usage is TRBJ1-5; TCRdb proposes TRBD1, but this gene call is untestable without DNA. This CDR3 spans 12 amino acids. Germline CDR1 SQVTM, CDR2 ANQGSEA.

This chain connects TRBV7-2 to TRBJ2-3; the D call of TRBD2 rests on TCRdb alone, since no DNA is present to check it. The germline V gene encodes CDR1 SGHTA and CDR2 FQGNSA. This CDR3 contains 16 residues. The chain's CDR3 is CASSLELAGGTDTQYF.

The chain employs TRBV4-3 and TRBJ2-1; TCRdb's D gene call, TRBD2, goes unchecked for lack of DNA. The CDR3 sequence is 19 residues long. The V gene's germline CDR1 is LGHNA and CDR2 YSLEER. Here the CDR3 reads CASSPDLRLAGGEYNEQFF.

The chain has TRBV7-8 and TRBJ2-3. Germline loops: CDR1 SGHVS, CDR2 FQNEAQ. The CDR3 is 15 residues long. CDR3 region: CASSHRQQNTDTQYF. The full variable domain, in which reference TRBV7-8 and TRBJ2-3 provide the parts outside the CDR3, is GAGVSQSPRYKVAKRGQDVALRCDPISGHVSLFWYQQALGQGPEFLTYFQNEAQLDKSGLPSDRFFAERPEGSVSTLKIQRTQQEDSAVYLCASSHRQQNTDTQYFGPGTRLTVL.

The genes are TRBV19 and TRBJ2-7. The CDR3 has 13 residues. Germline V CDR1 and CDR2: LNHDA, SQIVND (reference sequence). CDR3 sequence: CASTHGDSYEQYF.

This rearrangement joins TRBV24-1 to TRBJ2-7. This CDR3 is 13 amino acids long. Germline CDR1 and CDR2: KGHDR and SFDVKD. CDR3 in amino acids: CATSDPNTYEQYF.

The chain joins TRBV20-1 to TRBJ2-5. CDR3 length equals 13 residues. Germline V gene sequence: CDR1 DFQATT, CDR2 SNEGSKA (reference sequence). CDR3 sequence reads: CSARGQDQETQYF.